This T cell receptor beta chain was sequenced in a study of cytomegalovirus exposure and HLA in healthy donors. The germline gives CDR1 LNHNV, CDR2 YYDKDF (reference sequence). The CDR3 length is 14 residues. After removal of 0 bases from V and 3 bases from J, the junction contained 2 bases not matched to a gene. This clone appeared a single time. A multiplex PCR was run with 60 Vbeta primers and 13 Jbeta primers. Profiling relied on immunoSEQ multiplex PCR, and the TCRdb table lists in-frame clones only, not all of them. The sample contains 180,000 or so clones, more than 60% of which appear only once.

This chain joins TRBV15 and TRBJ2-7; 7 nucleotides line up with TRBD2. The sequenced sample was PBMCs. The clonotype was recovered from a man aged 18 to 30 in good health and CMV-seronegative. The CDR3 loop reads CATSRDRTSYEQYF. The CDR3 DNA is TGTGCCACCAGCAGAGATCGGACTAGCTACGAGCAGTACTTC.